These 24 T cell receptor beta chains share one sample of origin, sequenced in a study of blood T cell repertoires in COVID-19. The protocol was immunoSEQ multiplex PCR, while the TCRdb copy is restricted to in-frame clones and leaves out a portion. This sample carries around 200,000 clones, around 82% of them seen once, and the ten largest clones take approximately 4.8%. The sample taken for sequencing was peripheral blood. These receptors originate from a man aged 50 or older with active or convalescent COVID-19.

This clone was found a few times. The chain has TRBV3-1 (or the pseudogene TRBV3-2) and TRBJ1-2, with D possibly matching TRBD1 (5 bases). Germline V CDR1 and CDR2: LGHDT, YNNKEL (reference sequence). Trimming cost V 5 bases and J 4 bases, with 11 bases left between them. The CDR3 has 13 amino acids. The CDR3 here is CASSVGASYGYTF. In DNA form, the CDR3 reads TGTGCCAGCAGCGTAGGGGCGTCCTATGGCTACACCTTC.

The chain carries TRBV27 and TRBJ2-1, with 7 nucleotides matching TRBD1. Germline CDR1 MNHEY, CDR2 SMNVEV (reference sequence). CDR3 length equals 12 residues. The J segment lost 10 bases and the V segment lost 5 bases, leaving 5 bases of the junction unmatched. In nucleotides, the CDR3 is TGTGCCAGCAGTATACACAGGGGAGAGCAGTTCTTC. Its translation: CASSIHRGEQFF.

The chain is built from TRBV3-1 (or the pseudogene TRBV3-2) and TRBJ2-3, with 9 bases fitting TRBD2. Germline V gene data show CDR1 as LGHDT and CDR2 as YNNKEL (reference sequence). The CDR3 runs to 15 residues. V was pared by 3 bases and J by 0 bases, with 1 base of the junction left unmatched. CDR3 bases: TGTGCCAGCAGCCACGGACTAGCGAGCACAGATACGCAGTATTTT. It encodes CASSHGLASTDTQYF.

This chain connects TRBV29-1 to TRBJ1-1; TRBD1 is a possible D gene (6 bases). This CDR3 region has 13 residues. Trimming removed 7 bases from V and 0 bases from J, with 12 bases in between. Per the germline V gene, CDR1 is SQVTM and CDR2 is ANQGSEA. The CDR3 protein is CSAGGQLNTEAFF. The CDR3 bases are TGCAGCGCCGGAGGACAGCTGAACACTGAAGCTTTCTTT.

The chain combines TRBV2 with TRBJ1-1, with 7 nucleotides matching TRBD1. This CDR3 is 14 amino acids long. The V gene end was trimmed by 4 bases and the J gene end by 5 bases; junction bases not matched to a gene: 7. Germline values: CDR1 SNHLY, CDR2 FYNNEI. This chain's CDR3 is CASSARTGRTEAFF. CDR3 bases: TGTGCCAGCAGTGCCCGGACAGGACGGACTGAAGCTTTCTTT. Using reference TRBV2 and TRBJ1-1 for the parts outside the CDR3, the full variable domain is EPEVTQTPSHQVTQMGQEVILRCVPISNHLYFYWYRQILGQKVEFLVSFYNNEISEKSEIFDDQFSVERPDGSNFTLKIRSTKLEDSAMYFCASSARTGRTEAFFGQGTRLTVV.

The J gene is TRBJ1-2, the V gene TRBV4-3, with TRBD1 identical over 7 bases. V shed 4 bases, J shed 4 bases, and the junction held 6 bases outside the gene matches. Germline V CDR1 and CDR2: LGHNA, YSLEER. CDR3 length equals 14 residues. CDR3 in amino acids: CASSPDRAPYGYTF. Here the CDR3 DNA reads TGCGCCAGCAGCCCTGACAGGGCCCCCTATGGCTACACCTTC.

CDR3 nucleotide sequence: TGTGCCAGCAGTTTACAGGGGTCCGACTATGGCTACACCTTC. Protein product: CASSLQGSDYGYTF. This chain joins TRBV7-8 and TRBJ1-2; TRBD1 aligns across 7 bases. CDR3 length: 14 amino acids. The ends lost 6 bases at V and 3 bases at J; junction bases unmatched: 7. Germline V gene lookup returns CDR1 SGHVS and CDR2 FQNEAQ.

This chain links TRBV4-1 with TRBJ2-7; D may be TRBD2 (5 bases). The V gene's germline CDR1 is MGHRA and CDR2 YSYEKL. The CDR3 runs to 15 residues. V lost 1 base, J lost 0 bases, and 10 bases lay in between. The CDR3 DNA reads as TGCGCCAGCAGCCAAGTTTTGCTAGCCTCCTACGAGCAGTACTTC. Translating gives CASSQVLLASYEQYF.

The V and J genes are TRBV30 and TRBJ1-2; D might be TRBD1 (5 bases). Germline assignment: CDR1 GTSNPN and CDR2 SVGIG (reference sequence). V lost 1 base and J lost 8, with 38 bases in between. The CDR3 has 21 residues. The CDR3 protein is CAWSEKLRQSFRFQAVGGYTF. In nucleotides, the CDR3 is TGTGCCTGGAGTGAGAAACTACGACAGTCATTTAGATTTCAGGCTGTCGGAGGCTACACCTTC.

This sequence joins TRBV18 and TRBJ1-6, with 8 bases aligning to TRBD1. After removal of 1 base from V and 8 bases from J, the junction contained 4 bases not matched to a gene. Germline values: CDR1 KGHSH, CDR2 LQKENI. The length of the CDR3 is 15 residues. CDR3 DNA: TGTGCCAGCTCACCACGAGACAGGGGAGATTCACCCCTCCACTTT. Translating it yields CASSPRDRGDSPLHF.

The chain joins TRBV9 to TRBJ2-1, with TRBD1 matching over 10 bases. Germline CDR1 and CDR2: SGDLS and YYNGEE. This CDR3 contains 16 residues. Trimming cost V 0 bases and J 4 bases; bases outside gene matches: 4. The CDR3 DNA sequence: TGTGCCAGCAGCGTAGTGGGGGGACAGGGGTACAATGAGCAGTTCTTC. Amino acid sequence: CASSVVGGQGYNEQFF.

For the CDR3, the DNA is TGTGCCAGCAGCGTAGGGGCGGGGATTCCCTACGAGCAGTACTTC. This gives the protein CASSVGAGIPYEQYF. The chain employs TRBV9 and TRBJ2-7; TRBD2 is a possible D gene (6 bases). CDR3 length equals 15 residues. CDR1 and CDR2 (germline): SGDLS, YYNGEE. V lost 0 bases to trimming and J lost 2 bases, with 12 bases between them.

This sequence joins TRBV27 and TRBJ1-1, with 8 bases aligning to TRBD1. J was trimmed by 4 bases and V by 3 bases; bases with no gene match: 1. The CDR3 length is 13 residues. Germline CDR1 MNHEY, CDR2 SMNVEV (reference sequence). The CDR3, as DNA: TGTGCCAGCAGTTTCACAGGGGGCACTGAAGCTTTCTTT. It yields the protein CASSFTGGTEAFF.

V and J are TRBV7-9 and TRBJ1-1; 7 bases are shared with TRBD1. This CDR3 region has 15 residues. Germline lookup yields CDR1 SEHNR and CDR2 FQNEAQ (reference sequence). Unmatched junction bases numbered 5, after V lost 3 bases and J lost 1 base. For the CDR3, the DNA is TGTGCCAGCAGCTTCAAACAGGGGAGGAACACTGAAGCTTTCTTT. Translation: CASSFKQGRNTEAFF.

This clone showed up just once. The CDR3 here is CASGRVEGTGELFF. In DNA form, the CDR3 reads TGTGCCAGCGGCCGGGTGGAGGGCACCGGGGAGCTGTTTTTT. V and J are TRBV3-1 (or the pseudogene TRBV3-2) and TRBJ2-2; a possible D gene is TRBD2 (6 bases). The germline V gene encodes CDR1 LGHDT and CDR2 YNNKEL (reference sequence). Deletions cut 8 bases from V and 4 bases from J, with 14 bases between. The CDR3 consists of 14 residues.

The J gene is TRBJ1-6, the V gene TRBV6-2 or TRBV6-3; D possibly corresponds to TRBD1 (5 bases). CDR1 and CDR2 from the germline V gene are MNHEY and SVGEGT. This CDR3 is 14 amino acids long. Trimming removed 7 bases at V and 7 bases at J, with 14 bases between. The CDR3, as DNA: TGTGCCAGCACCCCGCAGGGCCAGAATTCACCCCTCCACTTT. Translated: CASTPQGQNSPLHF.

J is TRBJ1-1 and V is TRBV7-9; 11 nucleotides line up with TRBD1. Germline trimming cut 3 bases from V and 7 bases from J; bases unmatched to any gene: 4. Germline loops: CDR1 SEHNR, CDR2 FQNEAQ (reference sequence). The CDR3 covers 14 residues. The CDR3 sequence is CASSLDRGRGEAFF. The CDR3, as DNA: TGTGCCAGCAGCTTGGACAGGGGGCGAGGTGAAGCTTTCTTT.

This chain uses TRBV9 with TRBJ1-4, with 7 bases that match TRBD1. The CDR3 is 15 amino acids. Per germline, CDR1 SGDLS and CDR2 YYNGEE. The ends lost 4 bases at V and 1 base at J; junction bases unmatched: 4. CDR3 protein: CASSRQGVTNEKLFF. The CDR3 DNA reads as TGTGCCAGCAGCCGACAGGGAGTAACTAATGAAAAACTGTTTTTT.

This CDR3 is CASSYRGQDGYTF. In DNA form, the CDR3 reads TGTGCCAGCAGTTACAGGGGGCAAGATGGCTACACCTTC. The rearrangement links TRBV12-3 or TRBV12-4 to TRBJ1-2; 9 nucleotides line up with TRBD1. The V gene end was trimmed by 4 bases and the J gene end by 6 bases; junction bases not matched to a gene: 3. CDR3 size: 13 residues.

This sequence joins TRBV5-1 and TRBJ1-1, with D tentatively TRBD1 (5 bases). The CDR3 runs to 14 residues. Germline loops: CDR1 SGHRS, CDR2 YFSETQ. V was pared by 1 base and J by 5 bases, with 12 bases between. The CDR3 protein is CASSLNSGGTEAFF. CDR3 DNA sequence: TGCGCCAGCAGCTTGAACAGCGGGGGAACTGAAGCTTTCTTT.

The rearrangement links TRBV6-1 to TRBJ1-2, with D maybe TRBD1 (6 bases). Trimming pared 0 bases from V and 4 bases from J, leaving 15 bases between. The CDR3 length is 16 residues. CDR1 is MNHNS and CDR2 is SASEGT in the germline V gene. The CDR3 DNA reads TGTGCCAGCAGTGAAGCCGGGACAAATGCTGGCTATGGCTACACCTTC. It translates to CASSEAGTNAGYGYTF.

The CDR3 DNA follows: TGTGCCAGCAGCACAAATGACAAGTTAGACACTGAAGCTTTCTTT. The encoded protein is CASSTNDKLDTEAFF. The chain links TRBV7-9 to TRBJ1-1; D call uncertain. The V end lost 5 bases, the J end lost 3 bases, and 16 bases lay between the germline ends. The CDR3 loop spans 15 amino acids. Germline V gene data show CDR1 as SEHNR and CDR2 as FQNEAQ (reference sequence).

This clone appeared once. CDR3: CASSPGHLNTIYF. The DNA of the CDR3 is TGTGCCAGCTCGCCCGGACACTTAAACACCATATATTTT. The chain has TRBV18 and TRBJ1-3; D may be TRBD1 (5 bases). CDR1 is KGHSH and CDR2 is LQKENI in the germline V gene. V gave up 6 bases and J gave up 6 bases, with 12 bases separating them. CDR3 length: 13 residues.

CDR3 residues: CASSPYRGLNYGYTF. CDR3 coding DNA: TGTGCCAGCAGTCCATACAGGGGCCTTAACTATGGCTACACCTTC. The chain couples TRBV6-5 to TRBJ1-2; 7 bases are shared with TRBD1. V lost 5 bases, J lost 1 base, and 7 bases stayed unmatched. CDR1 is MNHEY, CDR2 SVGAGI, per germline. The CDR3 runs to 15 residues.